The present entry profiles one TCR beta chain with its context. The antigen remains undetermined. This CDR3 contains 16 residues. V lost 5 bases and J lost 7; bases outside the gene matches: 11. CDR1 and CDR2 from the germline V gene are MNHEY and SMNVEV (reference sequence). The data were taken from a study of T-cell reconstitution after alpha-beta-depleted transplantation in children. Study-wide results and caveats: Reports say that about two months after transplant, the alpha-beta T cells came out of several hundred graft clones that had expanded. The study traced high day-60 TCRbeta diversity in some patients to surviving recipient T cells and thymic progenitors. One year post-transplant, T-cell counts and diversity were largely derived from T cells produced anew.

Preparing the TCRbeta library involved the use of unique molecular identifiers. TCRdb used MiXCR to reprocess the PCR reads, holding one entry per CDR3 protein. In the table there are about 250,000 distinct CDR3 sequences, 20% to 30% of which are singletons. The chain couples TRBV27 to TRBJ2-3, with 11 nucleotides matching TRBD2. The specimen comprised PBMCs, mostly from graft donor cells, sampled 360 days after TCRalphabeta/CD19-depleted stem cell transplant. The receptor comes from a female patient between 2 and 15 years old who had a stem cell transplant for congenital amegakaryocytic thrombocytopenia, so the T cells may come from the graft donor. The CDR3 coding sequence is TGTGCCAGCAGTGGATTAGCGGGGGGGAGTCGGAATACGCAGTATTTT. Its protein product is CASSGLAGGSRNTQYF.